This paragraph covers one TCR beta chain sequence. The ends lost 5 bases at V and 7 bases at J; junction bases unmatched: 12. Per the germline V gene, CDR1 is PRHDT and CDR2 is FYEKMQ (reference sequence). The CDR3 totals 15 residues. The data were taken from a study of T cell changes during pregnancy in multiple sclerosis. This table comes from immunoSEQ multiplex PCR, and its TCRdb copy is limited to in-frame clones, with some not included. The data contain about 40,000 clones, approximately 88% of them singletons. This TCR came from a female donor in good health, enrolled as a control in a pregnancy study. The chain links TRBV13 to TRBJ2-7; 9 nucleotides match TRBD2. The material sequenced was peripheral blood, taken in the first trimester of pregnancy. DNA for the CDR3: TGTGCCAGCAGCCCCTGGGTAGCGGGAGTTCAGGAGCAGTACTTC. Translating gives CASSPWVAGVQEQYF.